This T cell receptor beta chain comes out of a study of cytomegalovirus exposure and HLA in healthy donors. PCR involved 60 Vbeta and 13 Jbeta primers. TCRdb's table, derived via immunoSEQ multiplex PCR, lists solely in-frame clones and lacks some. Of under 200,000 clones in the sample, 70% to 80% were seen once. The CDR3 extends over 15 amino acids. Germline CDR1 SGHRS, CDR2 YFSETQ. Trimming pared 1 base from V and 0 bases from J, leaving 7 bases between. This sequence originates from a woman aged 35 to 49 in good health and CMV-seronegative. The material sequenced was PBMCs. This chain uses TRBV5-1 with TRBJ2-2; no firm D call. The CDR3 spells CASSLTVTNTGELFF. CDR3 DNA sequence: TGCGCCAGCAGCTTGACAGTTACGAACACCGGGGAGCTGTTTTTT.